This TCR beta chain was captured in a study of shared clonotypes between healthy human individuals. The CDR3 is 13 residues long. Germline V lookup: CDR1 GTSNPN, CDR2 SVGIG (reference sequence). V was cut by 0 bases and J by 8 bases, with 13 bases left in between. Assay used: immunoSEQ multiplex PCR; TCRdb lists only in-frame clones, some missing. In the table there are some 2.4 million clones, 90% to 95% of which are singletons. The V and J genes are TRBV30 and TRBJ1-2; no definite D call. Material: naive CD4+ T cells from PBMCs. The subset: CD45RA+ positively selected. The receptor was isolated from a man between 18 and 35 years old in good health. Some clones in this sample may be carry-over from other donors' samples. DNA of the CDR3: TGTGCCTGGAGTGTTGGGTGGGGTAGAGGCTACACCTTC. Protein sequence: CAWSVGWGRGYTF.